This T cell receptor (beta chain) came from a study of CXCR3-negative and CXCR3-positive naive CD8 T cells. Germline CDR1 reads SGHNT; CDR2 reads YENEEA. The CDR3 runs to 15 residues. It was by 5' RACE with UMI labels that the TRB cDNA libraries were prepared. TCRdb reanalyzed the 5' RACE reads and collapses them to one entry per CDR3 protein, without DNA. Listed are 70,000 to 100,000 distinct CDR3 sequences; about 1% falls within the top ten. For this clonotype: Its matching antigen is unknown.

Regarding the study as a whole: High diversity, comparable across both naive subsets, contrasted with much lower diversity in memory CD8+ cells. CXCR3 expression partially decreased after cryopreservation; most assays used fresh PBMCs. Naive subsets showed comparable surface CD5, and TCR interaction strength was also inferred from TRB CDR3 physicochemistry.

The origin of this receptor is a human donor in good health. Some clones in this sample may be carry-over from other donors' samples. Sequencing used naive CXCR3- CD8+ T cells from blood. Subset meaning: CD45RO-CCR7+CD27+CD95- naive CD8+ T cells lacking CXCR3 (TNR3-). The genes are TRBV11-3 and TRBJ2-7; the D call from TCRdb, TRBD2, cannot be confirmed without DNA. Here the CDR3 reads CASSETSGASYEQYF.